Each of the 13 T cell receptor beta chains below was sequenced from the same sample in a study of cytomegalovirus exposure and HLA in healthy donors. Primers included in the PCR were 60 Vbeta and 13 Jbeta primers. Only in-frame clones appear in the TCRdb table, and some are missing; sequencing was by immunoSEQ multiplex PCR. Among about 160,000 clones listed, around 76% were seen once. The sample was PBMCs. These receptors were obtained from a man in his forties in good health and CMV-seropositive.

Of note for this clone: The same CDR3 arises from other DNA sequences in this sample as well. The chain recombines TRBV6-5 with TRBJ1-2; D gene ambiguous. V was pared by 6 bases and J by 4 bases, with 18 bases between. Germline CDR1 reads MNHEY; CDR2 reads SVGAGI. CDR3 size: 15 residues. CDR3 loop: CASSYRRGLGYGYTF. As DNA, the CDR3 is TGTGCCAGCAGCTACAGACGGGGTTTGGGCTATGGCTACACCTTC.

This clone came up once. The chain is built from TRBV27 and TRBJ2-7, with D perhaps matching TRBD1 (5 bases). The germline V and J ends were trimmed by 8 bases and 3 bases, with 8 bases remaining between them. This CDR3 has 11 amino acids. Germline values: CDR1 MNHEY, CDR2 SMNVEV (reference sequence). Here the CDR3 reads CASAGLYEQYF. As DNA, the CDR3 is TGTGCCAGCGCAGGGCTCTACGAGCAGTACTTC.

The genes are TRBV10-3 and TRBJ2-7; TRBD1 agrees at 11 bases. J lost 3 bases, V lost 2 bases, and 6 bases had no gene match. In germline, CDR1 is ENHRY, CDR2 SYGVKD. CDR3 size: 16 residues. Written as DNA, the CDR3 is TGTGCCATCAGTGAGACATCCGGGACAGGGGGCTACGAGCAGTACTTC. It codes for CAISETSGTGGYEQYF.

This clone has just a few counts. V usage is TRBV6-4 and J usage is TRBJ2-1; maybe TRBD1 (6 bases). With 5 bases removed from V and 7 bases from J, the gap between germline ends came to 18 bases. Germline V gene data show CDR1 as MRHNA and CDR2 as SNTAGT. The CDR3 runs to 15 residues. Here the CDR3 reads CASSPQGTPGNEQFF. CDR3 DNA: TGTGCCAGCAGTCCTCAGGGGACCCCGGGTAATGAGCAGTTCTTC.

The chain carries TRBV7-3 and TRBJ2-4; 8 nucleotides agree with TRBD1. This CDR3 comprises 14 residues. Germline CDR1 is SGHTA and CDR2 is FQGTGA. The trim removed 4 bases at V and 8 bases at J, leaving 7 bases unmatched. CDR3 DNA sequence: TGTGCCAGCAGCTCCCTGGACAGGGCGCACATTCAGTACTTC. It codes for CASSSLDRAHIQYF.

The gene calls are TRBV5-5 and TRBJ1-1; D unclear. Germline CDR1 is SGHKS and CDR2 is YYEKEE (reference sequence). The CDR3 spans 14 residues. Trimming took off 0 bases at V and 3 bases at J, with 9 bases between the two ends. CDR3 amino acids: CASSLGWGDTEAFF. CDR3 bases: TGTGCCAGCAGCTTGGGCTGGGGAGACACTGAAGCTTTCTTT.

The rearrangement joins TRBV7-6 to TRBJ2-5; TRBD1 agrees at 8 bases. The CDR3 totals 14 residues. V shed 5 bases, J shed 5 bases, and the junction held 7 bases outside the gene matches. CDR1 and CDR2 from the germline V gene are SGHVS and FNYEAQ. The CDR3 region is CASSPGQGGETQYF. The CDR3, as DNA: TGTGCCAGCAGCCCAGGACAGGGCGGCGAGACCCAGTACTTC.

This chain joins TRBV5-1 and TRBJ2-3; 13 nucleotides line up with TRBD2. V trimming: 4 bases; J trimming: 5 bases; junction bases outside the gene matches: 7. CDR3 length: 16 amino acids. CDR1 is SGHRS, CDR2 YFSETQ, per germline. The CDR3 loop is CASSLTSGGLGDTQYF. CDR3 bases: TGCGCCAGCAGCCTGACTAGCGGGGGGCTGGGAGATACGCAGTATTTT. Full variable domain (missing parts from reference TRBV5-1 and TRBJ2-3): KAGVTQTPRYLIKTRGQQVTLSCSPISGHRSVSWYQQTPGQGLQFLFEYFSETQRNKGNFPGRFSGRQFSNSRSEMNVSTLELGDSALYLCASSLTSGGLGDTQYFGPGTRLTVL.

This rearrangement joins TRBV4-1 to TRBJ1-6; TRBD1 matches 8 bases. Trimming cost V 5 bases and J 11 bases; bases outside gene matches: 17. CDR3 length: 17 residues. CDR1 and CDR2 (germline): MGHRA, YSYEKL. CDR3 sequence: CASSSETGTGFRPPLHF. DNA for the CDR3: TGCGCCAGCAGCTCTGAAACGGGGACAGGTTTTCGTCCACCCCTCCACTTT.

This clone has only a few counts. This chain uses TRBV5-4 with TRBJ1-4; 8 bases match TRBD1. The CDR3 is 16 amino acids. The V gene end was trimmed by 4 bases and the J gene end by 8 bases; junction bases not matched to a gene: 13. Germline values: CDR1 SGHNT, CDR2 YYREEE (reference sequence). In DNA form, the CDR3 reads TGTGCCAGCAGCCCGGATCCGGGACAGGAGGGAGAAAAACTGTTTTTT. This encodes CASSPDPGQEGEKLFF.

The rearrangement uses TRBV6-1 and TRBJ1-3; D call uncertain. Trimming removed 2 bases from V and 2 bases from J, with 10 bases in between. The germline CDR1 and CDR2 sequences are MNHNS and SASEGT. The CDR3 totals 15 residues. The DNA of the CDR3 is TGTGCCAGCAGTGAAAAGCGCGGGACTGGAAACACCATATATTTT. Translating it yields CASSEKRGTGNTIYF.

V gene TRBV27 combines with J gene TRBJ1-2, with D maybe TRBD1 (6 bases). Germline V CDR1 and CDR2: MNHEY, SMNVEV (reference sequence). V lost 4 bases and J 1 base, leaving 10 bases between the germline ends. There are 14 residues in the CDR3. This chain's CDR3 is CASSSRDNNYGYTF. The CDR3 nucleotides are TGTGCCAGCAGTTCCCGGGACAATAACTATGGCTACACCTTC.

This chain joins TRBV27 and TRBJ2-6; TRBD1 matches 7 bases. V was clipped by 8 bases and J by 3 bases; unmatched bases: 13. CDR1 is MNHEY and CDR2 is SMNVEV in the germline V gene (reference sequence). The CDR3 totals 17 residues. CDR3 amino acids: CASGPSNRGLGANVLTF. In DNA form, the CDR3 reads TGTGCCAGCGGGCCCTCTAATAGGGGGCTTGGGGCCAACGTCCTGACTTTC.